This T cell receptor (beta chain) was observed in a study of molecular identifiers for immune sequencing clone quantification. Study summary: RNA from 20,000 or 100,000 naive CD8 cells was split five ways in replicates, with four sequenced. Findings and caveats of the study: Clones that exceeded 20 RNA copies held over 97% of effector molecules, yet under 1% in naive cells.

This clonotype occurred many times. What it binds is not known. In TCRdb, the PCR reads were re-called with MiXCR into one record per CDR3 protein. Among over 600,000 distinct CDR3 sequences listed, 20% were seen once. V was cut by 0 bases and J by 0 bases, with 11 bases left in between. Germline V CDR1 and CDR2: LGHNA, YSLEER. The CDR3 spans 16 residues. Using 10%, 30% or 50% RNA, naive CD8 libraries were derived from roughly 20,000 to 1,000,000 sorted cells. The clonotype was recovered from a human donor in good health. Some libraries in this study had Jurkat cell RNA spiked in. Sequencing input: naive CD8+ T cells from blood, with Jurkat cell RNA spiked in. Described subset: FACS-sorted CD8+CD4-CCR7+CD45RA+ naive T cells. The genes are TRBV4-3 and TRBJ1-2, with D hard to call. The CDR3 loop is CASSQDRHRSNYGYTF. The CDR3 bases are TGCGCCAGCAGCCAAGATCGTCACAGATCTAACTATGGCTACACCTTC.